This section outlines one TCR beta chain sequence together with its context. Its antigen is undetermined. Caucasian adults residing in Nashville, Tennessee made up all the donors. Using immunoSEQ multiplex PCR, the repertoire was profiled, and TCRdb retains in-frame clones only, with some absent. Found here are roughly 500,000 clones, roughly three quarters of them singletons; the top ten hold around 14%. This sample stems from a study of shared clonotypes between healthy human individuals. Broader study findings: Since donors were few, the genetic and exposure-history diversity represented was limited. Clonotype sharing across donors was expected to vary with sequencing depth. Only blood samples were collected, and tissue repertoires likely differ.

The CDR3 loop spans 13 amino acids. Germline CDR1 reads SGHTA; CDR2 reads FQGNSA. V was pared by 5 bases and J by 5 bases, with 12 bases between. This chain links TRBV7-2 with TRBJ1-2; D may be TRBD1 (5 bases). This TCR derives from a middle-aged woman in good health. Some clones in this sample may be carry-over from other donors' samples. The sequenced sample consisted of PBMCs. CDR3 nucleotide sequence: TGTGCCAGCAGCCTCAACCCAGGGTATGGCTACACCTTC. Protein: CASSLNPGYGYTF.